Listed below are T cell receptor beta chains from one sample, sequenced in a study of cytomegalovirus exposure and HLA in healthy donors. TCRdb's table, derived via immunoSEQ multiplex PCR, lists solely in-frame clones and lacks some. The table lists 95,000 to 100,000 clones, around three quarters of them singletons. The sample comprised PBMCs. These receptors came from a man in his 60s in good health and CMV-seropositive. CDR3s include the opening cysteine and the closing phenylalanine or tryptophan. The D gene is left open where the match is weak. Size is omitted from some rows. Given values are once, few, many or a class for expanded clones.

cdr3_nt | cdr3_aa | j_call | v_call | clone_size | cdr3_length | d_call
TGTGTCAGCAGTTTCAGGACAGAGAACACTGAAGCTTTCTTT | CVSSFRTENTEAFF | TRBJ1-1 | TRBV7-9 | - | 14 | -
TGTGCCAGCAGTCGTCAGGGATTTGATCAGCCCCAGCATTTT | CASSRQGFDQPQHF | TRBJ1-5 | TRBV27 | - | 14 | -
TGCAGCGCATGCCCAACAGGGGCCGGGGAGACCCAGTACTTC | CSACPTGAGETQYF | TRBJ2-5 | TRBV29-1 | once | 14 | TRBD1
TGTGCCAGCAGCTTAGCGCGGGGACTAACATACGAGCAGTACTTC | CASSLARGLTYEQYF | TRBJ2-7 | TRBV11-1 | - | 15 | TRBD2
TGTGCCAGCTTCCCCCCCCGGGACACAATAAACTACGAGCAGTACTTC | CASFPPRDTINYEQYF | TRBJ2-7 | TRBV14 | - | 16 | -
TGTGCCAGCAGCTTAGGCACAGGGACCCGGGCCTCTGGAAACACCATATATTTT | CASSLGTGTRASGNTIYF | TRBJ1-3 | TRBV5-4 | - | 18 | -
TGCGCCAGCAGCCTTGGACTAGCGGGGGTCAATGAGCAGTTCTTC | CASSLGLAGVNEQFF | TRBJ2-1 | TRBV4-3 | - | 15 | TRBD2
TGTGCCTGGACTCCGGGACAGGGGGCTGATGAGCAGTACTTC | CAWTPGQGADEQYF | TRBJ2-5 | TRBV30 | - | 14 | TRBD1
TGTGCCAGCAGCTCCCGGGACAGGGGGCACGAGCAGTACTTC | CASSSRDRGHEQYF | TRBJ2-7 | TRBV5-6 | - | 14 | TRBD1
TGTGCCAGCAGTGAAGCCAGCAGGGGCGTCACCTACGAGCAGTACTTC | CASSEASRGVTYEQYF | TRBJ2-7 | TRBV6-1 | - | 16 | -
TGTGCCAGCAGCAAGGAAATGGGACAGCTCCCCTACGAGCAGTACTTC | CASSKEMGQLPYEQYF | TRBJ2-7 | TRBV21-1 | once | 16 | -
TGTGCCAGCAGCTTATCAGGGTTCCACTCACCCCTCCACTTT | CASSLSGFHSPLHF | TRBJ1-6 | TRBV7-6 | few | 14 | -
TGTGCCAGCAGCCGGGAAGCCCCAGATACGCAGTATTTT | CASSREAPDTQYF | TRBJ2-3 | TRBV5-5 | few | 13 | -
TGTGCCTGGACGTGGGGCGACTCCTACAATGAGCAGTTCTTC | CAWTWGDSYNEQFF | TRBJ2-1 | TRBV30 | - | 14 | -
TGTGCCAGCAGTATTGAGGGGGCCGGAAAAAGCACAGATACGCAGTATTTT | CASSIEGAGKSTDTQYF | TRBJ2-3 | TRBV7-9 | - | 17 | TRBD1
TGTGCCAGCAGCTCCTTTTGGGACAGGACTACAGATACGCAGTATTTT | CASSSFWDRTTDTQYF | TRBJ2-3 | TRBV7-2 | - | 16 | TRBD1
TGCGCCAGCAGCCAAGTAGGACACGCGAACACTGAAGCTTTCTTT | CASSQVGHANTEAFF | TRBJ1-1 | TRBV4-3 | - | 15 | -
TGTGCCAGCAATACAGGAGGACTAGAGGAGACCCAGTACTTC | CASNTGGLEETQYF | TRBJ2-5 | TRBV6-1 | - | 14 | TRBD2
TGCACCAGCAGGATAACTCGTGCGGGGTCCACAGATACGCAGTATTTT | CTSRITRAGSTDTQYF | TRBJ2-3 | TRBV1 | - | 16 | -
TGTGCCAGCAGTGAACGGGCAGGGAAGTCACCCCTCCACTTT | CASSERAGKSPLHF | TRBJ1-6 | TRBV25-1 | - | 14 | -
TGCAGCGTGGACGCCGGGACAGCCCGGGGTACGCAGTATTTT | CSVDAGTARGTQYF | TRBJ2-3 | TRBV29-1 | - | 14 | TRBD1
TGTGCCAGCACCGCCGCCGCAGGACAGGGGAGGTACGAGCAGTACTTC | CASTAAAGQGRYEQYF | TRBJ2-7 | TRBV2 | few | 16 | TRBD1
TGTGCCAGCAGTTTACCGCAGGGTTTGAGTCAGCCCCAGCATTTT | CASSLPQGLSQPQHF | TRBJ1-5 | TRBV28 | - | 15 | -
TGCAGCACCCTCCGGGACAGGGGTTTATCCTACAATGAGCAGTTCTTC | CSTLRDRGLSYNEQFF | TRBJ2-1 | TRBV29-1 | - | 16 | TRBD1
TGTGCCAGCAGCCACCCATCCTCCGACACTCATACGCAGTATTTT | CASSHPSSDTHTQYF | TRBJ2-3 | TRBV6-6 | - | 15 | -
TGTGCCAGCAGTTCCCTGTGGACAACCTACACCGGGGAGCTGTTTTTT | CASSSLWTTYTGELFF | TRBJ2-2 | TRBV6-5 | - | 16 | -
TGTGCCTGGATAGGGGTGATGGATTCACCCCTCCACTTT | CAWIGVMDSPLHF | TRBJ1-6 | TRBV30 | - | 13 | -
TGTGCCAGCAGCCCAGGACAGGGGTCCTACAATGAGCAGTTCTTC | CASSPGQGSYNEQFF | TRBJ2-1 | TRBV5-6 | - | 15 | TRBD1
TGTGCCAGCAGTAGACAATCCCCTTACAATGAGCAGTTCTTC | CASSRQSPYNEQFF | TRBJ2-1 | TRBV6-6 | - | 14 | -
TGTGCCAGCAGAACACAGGCAAACTCCTATAATTCACCCCTCCACTTT | CASRTQANSYNSPLHF | TRBJ1-6 | TRBV6-4 | - | 16 | -
TGTGCCAGTAGTACAGACAGGGCGGCTAATGAAAAACTGTTTTTT | CASSTDRAANEKLFF | TRBJ1-4 | TRBV19 | - | 15 | TRBD1
TGTGCCAGCACGGTCCGGGCAGGGACATTGAACACTGAAGCTTTCTTT | CASTVRAGTLNTEAFF | TRBJ1-1 | TRBV6-6 | - | 16 | -
TGTGCCAGCAGCTTTCCAGCGCACGAGCAGTACTTC | CASSFPAHEQYF | TRBJ2-7 | TRBV7-9 | - | 12 | -
TGTGCCAGCAGTGAAGAAATAGCGGGGGGTGACACAGATACGCAGTATTTT | CASSEEIAGGDTDTQYF | TRBJ2-3 | TRBV2 | - | 17 | TRBD2
TGCGCCAGCAGCTTGGGACTAACCACGAACACCGGGGAGCTGTTTTTT | CASSLGLTTNTGELFF | TRBJ2-2 | TRBV5-1 | once | 16 | -
TGTGCCAGCAGTGGGGGGGACAGGGACACCGGGGAGCTGTTTTTT | CASSGGDRDTGELFF | TRBJ2-2 | TRBV2 | - | 15 | TRBD1
TGTGCCAGCAGCCGGGCGACAGGTAATAGCAATCAGCCCCAGCATTTT | CASSRATGNSNQPQHF | TRBJ1-5 | TRBV5-6 | - | 16 | -
TGTGCCAGCAGCGTAGTTTCGAGGGGGTCCACCGGGGAGCTGTTTTTT | CASSVVSRGSTGELFF | TRBJ2-2 | TRBV9 | - | 16 | -
TGTGCCAGCAGCTTAGTATCGGGGGGAGAGACCCAGTACTTC | CASSLVSGGETQYF | TRBJ2-5 | TRBV7-6 | - | 14 | TRBD2
TGTGCCACTCTCCCCCCCGAGACCCAGTACTTC | CATLPPETQYF | TRBJ2-5 | TRBV5-4 | - | 11 | -
TGTGCCAGCAGTGGACGGACAGAACCCTACGAGCAGTACTTC | CASSGRTEPYEQYF | TRBJ2-7 | TRBV25-1 | - | 14 | -
TGTGCCAGTAGTATAGGAACGGGACAGGCTCAAGAGACCCAGTACTTC | CASSIGTGQAQETQYF | TRBJ2-5 | TRBV19 | - | 16 | TRBD1
TGTGCCAGTAGTCCGCCGGGGACAGCCTTTAGCAATCAGCCCCAGCATTTT | CASSPPGTAFSNQPQHF | TRBJ1-5 | TRBV19 | - | 17 | TRBD1
TGTGCCAGCAGCTTCGGGGGGGGACTCTACGAGCAGTACTTC | CASSFGGGLYEQYF | TRBJ2-7 | TRBV7-2 | few | 14 | TRBD2
TGTGCCAGCAGTGGCGGGACTCTCACCCAAGAGACCCAGTACTTC | CASSGGTLTQETQYF | TRBJ2-5 | TRBV2 | - | 15 | -
TGTGCCAGCAGCGTAGACAGGGTGGAAACAGATACGCAGTATTTT | CASSVDRVETDTQYF | TRBJ2-3 | TRBV9 | - | 15 | -
TGTGCCAGCAGCTTGGACCAGGGCGAGACCCAGTACTTC | CASSLDQGETQYF | TRBJ2-5 | TRBV5-4 | - | 13 | -
TGTGCCACCAGCAGAGGTAACAGGGTTCCATCCTACGAGCAGTACTTC | CATSRGNRVPSYEQYF | TRBJ2-7 | TRBV15 | - | 16 | -
TGTGCCAGCAGCGAGCGGACAGAGCAGCCCCAGCATTTT | CASSERTEQPQHF | TRBJ1-5 | TRBV7-2 | - | 13 | -
TGTGCCAGCAGCTTAAGTTACAGCTCCTACAATGAGCAGTTCTTC | CASSLSYSSYNEQFF | TRBJ2-1 | TRBV7-2 | once | 15 | -
TGTGCCAGCAGTCACGGACAGGGGCCCGTGGATACGCAGTATTTT | CASSHGQGPVDTQYF | TRBJ2-3 | TRBV28 | - | 15 | TRBD1
TGTGCCAGCAGCTTAAGGGGAGGGGCAACTGAAGCTTTCTTT | CASSLRGGATEAFF | TRBJ1-1 | TRBV7-3 | - | 14 | -